This TCR beta chain was sequenced for a study of blood T cell repertoires in COVID-19. V was pared by 7 bases and J by 0 bases, with 3 bases of the junction left unmatched. The CDR3 is 13 amino acids. From germline, CDR1 is SGHTA and CDR2 FQGNSA. TCRdb keeps only in-frame clones here, not all; method: immunoSEQ multiplex PCR. The sample lists around 73,000 clones, roughly 84% occurring once. This clone was detected a few times. The sequence was obtained from a human donor in a cohort sampled during active COVID-19. The V and J genes are TRBV7-2 and TRBJ2-7; 7 bases are a match to TRBD2. Specimen: peripheral blood. CDR3 nucleotide sequence: TGTGCCAGCACGGGGGGTTACTCCTACGAGCAGTACTTC. Amino acids: CASTGGYSYEQYF.